One and the same sample provided the 7 T cell receptor beta chains below, sequenced in a study of shared clonotypes between healthy human individuals. The protocol was immunoSEQ multiplex PCR, while the TCRdb copy is restricted to in-frame clones and leaves out a portion. The top ten clones hold 0.3% to 0.45% of a sample with around 1.4 million clones, just under 99% of them seen once. Sequencing was carried out using naive CD4+ T cells sorted from blood. Indicated subset: CD45RA+ positively selected. Receptors were obtained from a young man in good health.

The chain couples TRBV4-3 to TRBJ2-1, with TRBD1 matching over 8 bases. This CDR3 spans 14 amino acids. V was pared by 5 bases and J by 3 bases, with 3 bases of the junction left unmatched. CDR1 and CDR2 from the germline V gene are LGHNA and YSLEER. The CDR3 sequence: CASSFTGGYNEQFF. CDR3 nucleotides: TGCGCCAGCAGCTTTACAGGGGGCTACAATGAGCAGTTCTTC.

The chain carries TRBV7-2 and TRBJ2-2; 8 bases are a match to TRBD2. Per the germline V gene, CDR1 is SGHTA and CDR2 is FQGNSA. This CDR3 is built from 16 residues. V lost 5 bases, J lost 5 bases, and 10 bases stayed unmatched. CDR3 loop: CASSLRGSSGTGELFF. CDR3 nucleotides: TGTGCCAGCAGCCTACGAGGGTCTAGCGGGACCGGGGAGCTGTTTTTT. The whole variable domain, filled in from reference TRBV7-2 and TRBJ2-2, reads GAGVSQSPSNKVTEKGKDVELRCDPISGHTALYWYRQSLGQGLEFLIYFQGNSAPDKSGLPSDRFSAERTGGSVSTLTIQRTQQEDSAVYLCASSLRGSSGTGELFFGEGSRLTVL.

The rearrangement links TRBV30 to TRBJ2-7; no clear D gene. Trimming took 3 bases from V and 6 from J, leaving 15 bases between them. The length of the CDR3 is 13 residues. The germline V gene encodes CDR1 GTSNPN and CDR2 SVGIG (reference sequence). This CDR3 reads CAWRELRLGEQYF. CDR3 DNA: TGTGCCTGGAGGGAACTACGGCTTGGCGAGCAGTACTTC.

J is TRBJ2-5 and V is TRBV4-1; possible D gene TRBD1, 6 bases. CDR1 is MGHRA, CDR2 YSYEKL, per germline. V gave up 4 bases and J gave up 1 base, with 13 bases separating them. This CDR3 contains 15 residues. DNA of the CDR3: TGCGCCAGCAGCCGTATAGGGGGAGTCCAAGAGACCCAGTACTTC. This gives the protein CASSRIGGVQETQYF.

V gene TRBV6-5 combines with J gene TRBJ1-3; tentatively, D is TRBD1 (5 bases). Per germline, CDR1 MNHEY and CDR2 SVGAGI. The CDR3 has 13 amino acids. Between the trimmed V and J ends, which lost 6 bases and 8 bases, there was a span of 14 bases. CDR3 sequence: CASRGGPRDTIYF. In DNA form, the CDR3 reads TGTGCCAGCAGGGGCGGCCCCAGGGACACCATATATTTT.

The chain uses TRBV27 and TRBJ2-1, with TRBD2 matching over 8 bases. The CDR3 runs 18 residues. Unmatched junction bases numbered 18, after V lost 5 bases and J lost 6 bases. The germline V gene encodes CDR1 MNHEY and CDR2 SMNVEV (reference sequence). As DNA, the CDR3 is TGTGCCAGCAGTAAATATGCGGGGGGAAGCGCGCAGGGCAATGAGCAGTTCTTC. Translating gives CASSKYAGGSAQGNEQFF.

The rearrangement links TRBV2 to TRBJ1-1, with 8 nucleotides matching TRBD1. CDR3 length: 14 residues. Germline V gene sequence: CDR1 SNHLY, CDR2 FYNNEI. V trimming: 6 bases; J trimming: 6 bases; junction bases outside the gene matches: 9. CDR3 nucleotide sequence: TGTGCCAGCAGGAGGACAGGGATTGGCGCTGAAGCTTTCTTT. Encoded protein: CASRRTGIGAEAFF. The whole variable domain, remainder taken from reference TRBV2 and TRBJ1-1, is EPEVTQTPSHQVTQMGQEVILRCVPISNHLYFYWYRQILGQKVEFLVSFYNNEISEKSEIFDDQFSVERPDGSNFTLKIRSTKLEDSAMYFCASRRTGIGAEAFFGQGTRLTVV.